Each of the 3 T cell receptor beta chains below was sequenced from the same sample in a study of T cells after yellow fever vaccination. A single record per CDR3 protein comes from TCRdb applying MiXCR to the 5' RACE reads. Counted here are 400,000 to 450,000 distinct CDR3 sequences, around 20% occurring once; the ten biggest clones make up over 15%. Sequencing was performed on PBMCs, taken before the yellow fever booster vaccination. Receptors were obtained from a man aged 18 to 30 who received the YFV17D yellow fever vaccine.

This chain links TRBV4-2 with TRBJ2-2, with TRBD1 identical over 10 bases. From germline, CDR1 is LGHNA and CDR2 YNFKEQ. The V gene end was trimmed by 0 bases and the J gene end by 6 bases; junction bases not matched to a gene: 4. There are 16 residues in the CDR3. The CDR3 DNA reads as TGTGCCAGCAGCCAAGATGGGACAGGGGACGCCGGGGAGCTGTTTTTT. It encodes CASSQDGTGDAGELFF.

This clonotype was observed a handful of times. J is TRBJ1-2 and V is TRBV7-2; D is unclear. Germline loops: CDR1 SGHTA, CDR2 FQGNSA. V was cut by 7 bases and J by 4 bases, with 22 bases left in between. The CDR3 runs 16 residues. Here the CDR3 reads CASTPSGSRSSYGYTF. The DNA for the CDR3 is TGTGCCAGCACCCCCTCCGGCAGCAGGTCAAGCTATGGCTACACCTTC.

This clonotype has a count of ten or more. This rearrangement joins TRBV20-1 to TRBJ1-1; D is ambiguous. Trimming removed 3 bases from V and 8 bases from J, with 13 bases in between. CDR3 size: 12 residues. Germline-derived CDR1 and CDR2 are DFQATT and SNEGSKA (reference sequence). CDR3: CSASPVGLEAFF. The CDR3 DNA sequence: TGCAGTGCTAGTCCGGTCGGGCTCGAAGCTTTCTTT.